This TCR beta chain was obtained from a study of T cell repertoires in cytomegalovirus infection. Across the study: Matching HLA type, along with CMV infection, was indicated by public TCR beta signatures.

This CDR3 contains 16 residues. Germline V gives CDR1 MNHEY, CDR2 SVGEGT. V was clipped by 4 bases and J by 3 bases, with 18 bases between them. TCRdb ran MiXCR on the reads and lists one entry per CDR3 protein. The sample holds roughly 920,000 distinct CDR3 sequences, 30% to 40% seen once. To note about this clonotype: The antigen remains undetermined.

V and J are TRBV6-2 or TRBV6-3 and TRBJ1-2; D is uncertain. The TCR comes from a human donor in good health (CMV status not recorded). Some clones in this sample may be carry-over from other donors' samples. Sample: cultured CD8+ T cells from PBMCs, taken from culture after CMV antigen stimulation. CDR3 coding DNA: TGTGCCAGCAGTTCCTTCCTGGCAGAACCTCACTATGGCTACACCTTC. It is translated as CASSSFLAEPHYGYTF.